Shown below are 21 T cell receptor beta chains from a single sample sequenced in a study of cytomegalovirus exposure and HLA in healthy donors. Researchers ran the PCR with 60 Vbeta and 13 Jbeta primers. This table comes from immunoSEQ multiplex PCR, and its TCRdb copy is limited to in-frame clones, with some not included. This table holds some 90,000 clones, 76% found once. The specimen sequenced was PBMCs. The receptors derive from a man in his forties in good health and CMV-seronegative.

CDR3 in amino acids: CASSYGQGALEQYF. The CDR3 region has the DNA TGTGCCAGCAGCTACGGACAGGGGGCCCTCGAGCAGTACTTC. This chain uses TRBV5-5 with TRBJ2-7, with 11 positions matching TRBD1. The junction had 5 bases not matched to a gene; V was cut back by 3 bases and J by 6 bases. Germline V gene sequence: CDR1 SGHKS, CDR2 YYEKEE (reference sequence). The CDR3 is 14 amino acids.

CDR3 bases: TGTGCCAGCAGCCTCCCCCGCCGGGACAGGGACGAGCAGTACTTC. The encoded protein is CASSLPRRDRDEQYF. The chain links TRBV7-8 to TRBJ2-7, with 9 bases aligning to TRBD1. The CDR3 is 15 amino acids. Germline-derived CDR1 and CDR2 are SGHVS and FQNEAQ. The ends lost 5 bases at V and 5 bases at J; junction bases unmatched: 10.

The V call is TRBV25-1, the J call TRBJ2-7; D is unresolved. This CDR3 comprises 11 residues. V was cut by 10 bases and J by 4 bases, with 11 bases left in between. Germline V gene data show CDR1 as MGHDK and CDR2 as SYGVNS. CDR3 coding DNA: TGTGCCACCCGACATCGATACGAGCAGTACTTC. It specifies CATRHRYEQYF.

This sequence joins TRBV6-5 and TRBJ1-5; 7 bases align to TRBD1. The CDR3 is 14 residues long. Germline trimming cut 6 bases from V and 6 bases from J; bases unmatched to any gene: 8. The germline gives CDR1 MNHEY, CDR2 SVGAGI. The CDR3, as DNA: TGTGCCAGCAGAGACAGGGATTCTGCTCAGCCCCAGCATTTT. This codes for CASRDRDSAQPQHF.

There are a few counts of this clone. The V call is TRBV25-1, the J call TRBJ1-1, with D possibly matching TRBD1 (5 bases). Trimming took off 1 base at V and 3 bases at J, with 12 bases between the two ends. This CDR3 has 15 amino acids. Germline V gene data show CDR1 as MGHDK and CDR2 as SYGVNS. The CDR3 loop reads CASSELSGSYTEAFF. CDR3 nucleotide sequence: TGTGCCAGCAGTGAATTGTCAGGGTCGTACACTGAAGCTTTCTTT.

The chain joins TRBV4-1 to TRBJ2-5; D ambiguous. The germline CDR1 and CDR2 sequences are MGHRA and YSYEKL. Trimming took 4 bases from V and 2 from J, leaving 17 bases between them. This CDR3 is built from 16 residues. CDR3 residues: CASSLQGELVQETQYF. The CDR3 DNA follows: TGCGCCAGCAGCCTCCAAGGAGAGCTAGTTCAAGAGACCCAGTACTTC.

The chain has TRBV5-1 and TRBJ2-7, with TRBD1 identical over 9 bases. CDR1 is SGHRS and CDR2 is YFSETQ in the germline V gene. CDR3 length equals 14 residues. V dropped 0 bases and J dropped 5; count of bases not matched to a gene: 3. CDR3 sequence reads: CASSLADRGDEQYF. CDR3 coding DNA: TGCGCCAGCAGCTTGGCGGACAGGGGAGACGAGCAGTACTTC. Based on the CDR3 plus reference TRBV5-1 and TRBJ2-7, the full variable domain is KAGVTQTPRYLIKTRGQQVTLSCSPISGHRSVSWYQQTPGQGLQFLFEYFSETQRNKGNFPGRFSGRQFSNSRSEMNVSTLELGDSALYLCASSLADRGDEQYFGPGTRLTVT.

As concerns this clone: A junction end diverges from the germline sequence, so it may reflect a read error. The gene calls are TRBV7-9 and TRBJ1-1, with D possibly matching TRBD1 (6 bases). This CDR3 region has 14 residues. The V gene's germline CDR1 is SEHNR and CDR2 FQNEAQ (reference sequence). The CDR3 coding sequence is TGTTCCAGCAGCCTGGGGGGGGCGAACACTGAAGCTTTCTTT. As protein: CSSSLGGANTEAFF.

The V gene is TRBV7-9, the J gene TRBJ2-7, with D perhaps TRBD2 (5 bases). CDR3 size: 13 residues. Germline V gives CDR1 SEHNR, CDR2 FQNEAQ (reference sequence). Trimming removed 11 bases at V and 3 bases at J, with 17 bases between. CDR3 in DNA: TGTGCCGGTCGACCGATTCGGGGCTACGAGCAGTACTTC. Amino acid sequence: CAGRPIRGYEQYF.

J is TRBJ2-1 and V is TRBV27; 8 bases line up with TRBD2. V was pared by 8 bases and J by 2 bases, with 8 bases of the junction left unmatched. This CDR3 is 15 amino acids long. Germline V CDR1 and CDR2: MNHEY, SMNVEV (reference sequence). The CDR3 sequence is CASSPPGGPYNEQFF. The CDR3 DNA reads as TGTGCCAGCTCCCCCCCGGGGGGGCCCTACAATGAGCAGTTCTTC.

This rearrangement joins TRBV29-1 to TRBJ1-2; the match to TRBD1 covers 7 bases. Trimming cost V 3 bases and J 4 bases; bases outside gene matches: 2. Germline-derived CDR1 and CDR2 are SQVTM and ANQGSEA. CDR3 size: 12 residues. DNA of the CDR3: TGCAGCGTTGATGGGACAGCCTATGGCTACACCTTC. It is translated as CSVDGTAYGYTF.

The rearrangement links TRBV4-1 to TRBJ2-7; 7 bases fit TRBD1. The germline V gene encodes CDR1 MGHRA and CDR2 YSYEKL. The CDR3 loop spans 16 amino acids. V shed 4 bases, J shed 2 bases, and the junction held 11 bases outside the gene matches. For the CDR3, the DNA is TGCGCCAGCAGCCCGACATGGACAGGTCCCACCTACGAGCAGTACTTC. The encoded protein is CASSPTWTGPTYEQYF.

The chain couples TRBV18 to TRBJ2-7, with D maybe TRBD1 (7 bases). In germline, CDR1 is KGHSH, CDR2 LQKENI. This CDR3 has 16 amino acids. Trimming removed 3 bases at V and 5 bases at J, with 20 bases between. The CDR3: CASSPKGNRGGNEQYF. The DNA for the CDR3 is TGTGCCAGCTCACCCAAGGGAAACAGGGGAGGCAACGAGCAGTACTTC.

This clone turned up a few times. V is TRBV27 and J is TRBJ2-7, with 7 bases lining up with TRBD1. The CDR3 is made up of 13 amino acids. J was trimmed by 6 bases and V by 3 bases; bases with no gene match: 5. Germline V gives CDR1 MNHEY, CDR2 SMNVEV (reference sequence). The CDR3 bases are TGTGCCAGCAGTTTGACAGGGCGCGGCGAGCAGTACTTC. As protein: CASSLTGRGEQYF.

This chain uses TRBV27 with TRBJ1-2; weak D call: TRBD1 (5 bases). Germline V gene lookup returns CDR1 MNHEY and CDR2 SMNVEV (reference sequence). The V end was cut by 8 bases, the J end by 8 bases, with 18 bases between. The CDR3 has 13 amino acids. The CDR3 spells CASSIGGVGGYTF. As DNA, the CDR3 is TGTGCCAGCTCAATCGGGGGGGTGGGGGGCTACACCTTC.

The chain combines TRBV6-1 with TRBJ1-4, with D hard to call. V was clipped by 10 bases and J by 0 bases, with 9 bases between them. Germline V CDR1 and CDR2: MNHNS, SASEGT. The CDR3 is 13 amino acids. In nucleotides, the CDR3 is TGTGCCACCGATAGTGCAACTAATGAAAAACTGTTTTTT. Residues: CATDSATNEKLFF.

The rearrangement links TRBV5-4 to TRBJ1-5; D not resolved. Germline-derived CDR1 and CDR2 are SGHNT and YYREEE (reference sequence). V shed 4 bases and J shed 1 base, with 9 bases lying between them. The CDR3 totals 14 residues. CDR3 sequence: CASSPWPSNQPQHF. The CDR3 region has the DNA TGTGCCAGCAGCCCATGGCCGAGCAATCAGCCCCAGCATTTT.

The genes are TRBV5-4 and TRBJ1-2; D is ambiguous. CDR1 and CDR2 from the germline V gene are SGHNT and YYREEE (reference sequence). This CDR3 has 14 residues. Trimming pared 4 bases from V and 4 bases from J, leaving 14 bases between. The CDR3 region has the DNA TGTGCCAGCAGCCCGGGTCAGCTAAGCTATGGCTACACCTTC. This sequence encodes CASSPGQLSYGYTF.

Notes on this clone: The junction and the germline gene differ at one end; a read error may be behind it. J is TRBJ1-2 and V is TRBV4-3; unclear D gene. CDR3 length: 13 amino acids. Per the germline V gene, CDR1 is LGHNA and CDR2 is YSLEER. In nucleotides, the CDR3 is TGCGCCAGCAACCAACTGCCAGGAAATGGCTACACCTTC. Translating gives CASNQLPGNGYTF.

The V and J genes are TRBV7-9 and TRBJ2-1; weak D call: TRBD1 (5 bases). Trimming took off 1 base at V and 9 bases at J, with 13 bases between the two ends. CDR1 SEHNR and CDR2 FQNEAQ come from the germline V gene (reference sequence). This CDR3 has 14 residues. In DNA, the CDR3 is TGTGCCAGCAGCTTAGTCGGACAAGGTGGTGAGCAGTTCTTC. Residues: CASSLVGQGGEQFF.

J is TRBJ2-2 and V is TRBV29-1; D is possibly TRBD1 (6 bases). This CDR3 contains 15 residues. The ends were cut back, 4 bases at V and 7 bases at J, with 19 bases in the middle. Germline assignment: CDR1 SQVTM and CDR2 ANQGSEA. The CDR3 here is CSVALTGHTGGELFF. As DNA, the CDR3 is TGCAGCGTTGCTCTGACAGGCCACACGGGCGGGGAGCTGTTTTTT.